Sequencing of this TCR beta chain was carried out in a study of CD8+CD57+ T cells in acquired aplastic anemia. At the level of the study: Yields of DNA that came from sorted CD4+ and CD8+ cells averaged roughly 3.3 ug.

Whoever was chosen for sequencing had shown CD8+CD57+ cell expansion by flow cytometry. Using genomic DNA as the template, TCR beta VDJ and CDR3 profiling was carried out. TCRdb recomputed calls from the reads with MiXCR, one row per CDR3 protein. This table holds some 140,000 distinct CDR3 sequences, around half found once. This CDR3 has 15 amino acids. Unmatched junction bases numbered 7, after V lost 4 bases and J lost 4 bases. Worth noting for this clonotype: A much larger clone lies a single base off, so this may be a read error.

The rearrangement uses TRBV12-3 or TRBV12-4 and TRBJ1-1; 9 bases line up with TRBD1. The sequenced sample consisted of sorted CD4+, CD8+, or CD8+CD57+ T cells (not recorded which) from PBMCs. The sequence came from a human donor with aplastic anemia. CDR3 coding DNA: TGTGCCAGCAGTTCTGGGGACAGGGATATCACTGAAGCTTTCTTT. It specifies CASSSGDRDITEAFF.